Shown below are 23 T cell receptor beta chains from a single sample sequenced in a study of graft-versus-host responses after intestinal transplantation. For these receptors, no antigen is known. Measured with immunoSEQ multiplex PCR; TCRdb has only the in-frame clones, and not every one. Found here are approximately 76,000 clones, over 75% of them singletons; the top ten hold approximately 0.39%. Sample: unstimulated CD4+ T cells sorted from spleen or lymph node cells, taken before transplant. These receptors all stem from a human donor who was the organ donor for an intestinal transplant.

The chain joins TRBV5-4 to TRBJ1-2; no clear D gene. CDR3 size: 13 residues. V was trimmed by 2 bases and J by 7 bases, leaving 12 bases between them. In germline, CDR1 is SGHNT, CDR2 YYREEE (reference sequence). The DNA for the CDR3 is TGTGCCAGCAGCTTCCCGGGAGCGCCTGGCTACACCTTC. Translated: CASSFPGAPGYTF.

The gene calls are TRBV28 and TRBJ1-2; 7 bases line up with TRBD1. This CDR3 is built from 15 residues. The V gene's germline CDR1 is MDHEN and CDR2 SYDVKM. Unmatched junction bases numbered 7, after V lost 4 bases and J lost 2 bases. The CDR3 DNA reads as TGTGCCAGCAGTTCGACAGGGATGGGGAACTATGGCTACACCTTC. Translation: CASSSTGMGNYGYTF.

The table lists this clone with a few counts. V is TRBV2 and J is TRBJ1-1; D perhaps matches TRBD1 (5 bases). Germline CDR1 reads SNHLY; CDR2 reads FYNNEI. Between the trimmed V and J ends, which lost 6 bases and 0 bases, there was a span of 11 bases. The CDR3 totals 14 residues. For the CDR3, the DNA is TGTGCCAGCAGAGACAGCTACTTGAACACTGAAGCTTTCTTT. Its protein is CASRDSYLNTEAFF.

The J gene is TRBJ2-5, the V gene TRBV29-1, with TRBD2 identical over 8 bases. V shed 7 bases and J 5 bases; nucleotides not matched to a gene: 9. This CDR3 is built from 13 residues. The germline V gene encodes CDR1 SQVTM and CDR2 ANQGSEA. The CDR3 loop reads CSAPGGGLETQYF. CDR3 DNA sequence: TGCAGCGCTCCAGGCGGGGGGCTGGAGACCCAGTACTTC.

V usage is TRBV2 and J usage is TRBJ2-7, with D uncertain. This CDR3 has 11 residues. Per the germline V gene, CDR1 is SNHLY and CDR2 is FYNNEI. V was trimmed by 5 bases and J by 7 bases, leaving 9 bases between them. This CDR3 is CASSLVAEQYV. The CDR3 nucleotides read TGTGCCAGCAGTCTTGTCGCGGAGCAGTACGTC.

The CDR3 bases are TGTGCCAGCAGCTTCCAACTAGCGGGGGGCCCCCGGGAGCTGTTTTTT. This codes for CASSFQLAGGPRELFF. The V and J genes are TRBV11-3 and TRBJ2-2; TRBD2 aligns across 12 bases. V dropped 3 bases and J dropped 9; count of bases not matched to a gene: 8. The CDR3 length is 16 residues. In germline, CDR1 is SGHNT, CDR2 YENEEA.

The rearrangement links TRBV5-6 to TRBJ1-1; possible D gene TRBD1, 5 bases. Trimming cost V 0 bases and J 7 bases, with 16 bases left between them. CDR3 length equals 15 residues. CDR1 is SGHDT and CDR2 is YYEEEE in the germline V gene. The CDR3 DNA is TGTGCCAGCAGCTTGGCCTTGGGGGGTCGAGGTGAAGCTTTCTTT. Protein sequence: CASSLALGGRGEAFF.

Points on this clone: A junction end diverges from the germline sequence, so it may reflect a read error. The chain carries TRBV20-1 and TRBJ1-2; TRBD1 is a possible D gene (6 bases). Germline loops: CDR1 DFQATT, CDR2 SNEGSKA (reference sequence). This CDR3 spans 11 amino acids. The CDR3 protein is CSARLQGGGSF. The CDR3 coding sequence is TGCAGTGCTAGATTACAGGGTGGGGGTTCCTTC.

The chain carries TRBV5-6 and TRBJ2-5; TRBD1 agrees at 7 bases. In germline, CDR1 is SGHDT, CDR2 YYEEEE. This CDR3 has 15 residues. With V trimmed by 2 bases and J by 5 bases, 9 bases remained unmatched. The CDR3 DNA reads TGTGCCAGCAGCTTCGGGGACAGCCGAAGGGAGACCCAGTACTTC. Protein: CASSFGDSRRETQYF.

Points on this clone: A read error may account for a junction end that differs from germline. The V gene is TRBV7-2, the J gene TRBJ2-2, with 8 bases aligning to TRBD2. This CDR3 has 15 amino acids. Per germline, CDR1 SGHTA and CDR2 FQGNSA. CDR3 in amino acids: CASSIAGPPVGELFF. As DNA, the CDR3 is TGTGCCAGCAGCATAGCGGGGCCACCGGTAGGGGAGCTGTTTTTT.

This chain links TRBV6-5 with TRBJ2-1; D is unclear. The germline V gene has CDR1 MNHEY and CDR2 SVGAGI. The CDR3 contains 15 residues. Trimming took 2 bases from V and 3 from J, leaving 11 bases between them. The CDR3 region has the DNA TGTGCCAGCAGTTACGGCGGTCTATTCTACAATGAGCAGTTCTTC. This translates into CASSYGGLFYNEQFF.

With regard to this clone: Mismatch with germline at one junction end may stem from a read error. The chain has TRBV7-7 and TRBJ1-6, with a tentative D call TRBD1 (6 bases). The CDR3 sequence is 13 residues long. The V gene's germline CDR1 is SSHAT and CDR2 FNYEAQ (reference sequence). CDR3 nucleotide sequence: TGTGCTAGCAGCTTAACAGGGAATTCACCCCTCCACTTT. Translated: CASSLTGNSPLHF.

The chain is built from TRBV2 and TRBJ1-1; 9 nucleotides align to TRBD1. Germline trimming cut 8 bases from V and 4 bases from J; bases unmatched to any gene: 11. There are 15 residues in the CDR3. Germline values: CDR1 SNHLY, CDR2 FYNNEI. CDR3 coding DNA: TGTGCCAGCTCCGAGGGGGACAGGGAGGGCACTGAAGCTTTCTTT. Translation gives CASSEGDREGTEAFF.

The chain joins TRBV27 to TRBJ2-2; D is possibly TRBD1 (6 bases). V lost 5 bases and J lost 4, with 8 bases in between. Germline values: CDR1 MNHEY, CDR2 SMNVEV (reference sequence). CDR3 length: 13 amino acids. CDR3 sequence reads: CASSPQGTGELFF. CDR3 nucleotides: TGTGCCAGCAGTCCACAGGGCACCGGGGAGCTGTTTTTT.

This CDR3 is CASTSGLGQPQHF. CDR3 DNA sequence: TGCGCCAGCACAAGTGGCCTCGGGCAGCCCCAGCATTTT. V gene TRBV5-1 combines with J gene TRBJ1-5; D uncertain. Trimming cost V 6 bases and J 7 bases, with 14 bases left between them. The CDR3 length is 13 residues. Germline-derived CDR1 and CDR2 are SGHRS and YFSETQ.

The chain is built from TRBV19 and TRBJ1-4; TRBD1 is a possible D gene (6 bases). The CDR3 has 15 residues. CDR1 is LNHDA, CDR2 SQIVND, per germline (reference sequence). V was trimmed by 7 bases and J by 5 bases, leaving 17 bases between them. CDR3 in DNA: TGTGCCAGTACCAATCACAGGCAGGGGAATGAAAAACTGTTTTTT. Amino acid sequence: CASTNHRQGNEKLFF.

The chain couples TRBV7-2 to TRBJ2-5; perhaps TRBD1 as D (6 bases). This CDR3 is built from 16 residues. V was cut by 2 bases and J by 6 bases, with 19 bases left in between. CDR1 is SGHTA, CDR2 FQGNSA, per germline. The CDR3 sequence is CASSLMGLGAVKTQYF. The CDR3 DNA sequence: TGTGCCAGCAGCTTAATGGGGCTGGGGGCGGTGAAGACCCAGTACTTC. The full variable domain, completed using reference TRBV7-2 and TRBJ2-5, is GAGVSQSPSNKVTEKGKDVELRCDPISGHTALYWYRQSLGQGLEFLIYFQGNSAPDKSGLPSDRFSAERTGGSVSTLTIQRTQQEDSAVYLCASSLMGLGAVKTQYFGPGTRLLVL.

The chain joins TRBV7-9 to TRBJ1-4; 7 nucleotides line up with TRBD1. The CDR3 is 15 residues long. Trimming removed 5 bases from V and 6 bases from J; junction bases left unmatched: 9. The V gene's germline CDR1 is SEHNR and CDR2 FQNEAQ (reference sequence). The CDR3 loop is CASSSKQGYYEKLFF. For the CDR3, the DNA is TGTGCCAGCAGCAGCAAACAGGGGTATTATGAAAAACTGTTTTTT.

The V and J genes are TRBV6-4 and TRBJ1-1; D might be TRBD1 (5 bases). V lost 6 bases, J lost 0 bases, and 8 bases lay in between. Germline V gene data show CDR1 as MRHNA and CDR2 as SNTAGT. This CDR3 comprises 13 residues. The DNA for the CDR3 is TGTGCCAGCAGCCGGGGGATGAACACTGAAGCTTTCTTT. This sequence encodes CASSRGMNTEAFF.

The V and J genes are TRBV7-8 and TRBJ2-1, with TRBD1 identical over 7 bases. The ends lost 3 bases at V and 6 bases at J; junction bases unmatched: 2. The CDR3 has 13 residues. CDR1 and CDR2 (germline): SGHVS, FQNEAQ. CDR3 DNA: TGTGCCAGCAGCTTGGACAGGCTCAATGAGCAGTTCTTC. Amino acid sequence: CASSLDRLNEQFF.

In its sample, this clone was seen once. V gene TRBV6-5 combines with J gene TRBJ1-4; a possible D gene is TRBD1 (5 bases). Germline loops: CDR1 MNHEY, CDR2 SVGAGI. This CDR3 contains 15 residues. Trimming left V 0 bases short and J 5 bases short, with 10 bases between. CDR3 residues: CASSYSTQVNEKLFF. The CDR3 nucleotides are TGTGCCAGCAGTTACTCGACACAGGTCAATGAAAAACTGTTTTTT.

The table lists this clone with a few counts. The V and J genes are TRBV30 and TRBJ2-3; tentative D call: TRBD2 (7 bases). Germline-derived CDR1 and CDR2 are GTSNPN and SVGIG (reference sequence). Deletions cut 6 bases from V and 2 bases from J, with 15 bases between. The CDR3 length is 14 residues. This CDR3 is CACAGGGHTDTQYF. CDR3 nucleotide sequence: TGTGCCTGTGCTGGGGGGGGACACACAGATACGCAGTATTTT.

The genes are TRBV30 and TRBJ1-4; D uncertain. The CDR3 covers 15 residues. Germline values: CDR1 GTSNPN, CDR2 SVGIG (reference sequence). V was shortened by 0 bases and J by 1 base, with 9 bases between the two germline ends. CDR3 region: CAWSVTPGTNEKLFF. CDR3 DNA: TGTGCCTGGAGTGTAACCCCCGGAACTAATGAAAAACTGTTTTTT.